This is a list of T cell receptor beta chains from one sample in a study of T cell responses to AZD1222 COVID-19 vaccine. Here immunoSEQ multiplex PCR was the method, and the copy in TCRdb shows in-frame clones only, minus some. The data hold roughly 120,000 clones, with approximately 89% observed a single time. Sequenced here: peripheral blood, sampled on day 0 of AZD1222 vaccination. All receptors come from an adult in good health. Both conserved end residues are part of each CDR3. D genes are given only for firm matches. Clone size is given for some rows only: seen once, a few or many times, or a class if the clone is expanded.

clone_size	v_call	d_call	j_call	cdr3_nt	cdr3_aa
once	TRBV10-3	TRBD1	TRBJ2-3	TGTGCCATCAGTGAGCTCGGACAGGGAGCAGATACGCAGTATTTT	CAISELGQGADTQYF
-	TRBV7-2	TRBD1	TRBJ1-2	TGTGCCAGCAGCCCTCAGGGGGCTGGGGGCTACACCTTC	CASSPQGAGGYTF
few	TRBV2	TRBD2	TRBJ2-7	TGTGCCAGCGCTAGCGGGAGGATCTCCTCCTACGAGCAGTACTTC	CASASGRISSYEQYF
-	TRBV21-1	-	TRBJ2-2	TGTGCCAGCAGCAAAGCGCAGGGTGACACCGGGGAGCTGTTTTTT	CASSKAQGDTGELFF
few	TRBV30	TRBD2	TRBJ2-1	TGTGCCTGCCAGACTAGCGGGGATTACAATGAGCAGTTCTTC	CACQTSGDYNEQFF
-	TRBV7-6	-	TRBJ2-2	TGTGCCAGCAGCTTGGCCTTCGGGTCCGGGGAGCTGTTTTTT	CASSLAFGSGELFF
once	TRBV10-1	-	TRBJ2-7	TGCGCCAGCAGTGAGGCAGCGAGGAACTACGAGCAGTACTTC	CASSEAARNYEQYF
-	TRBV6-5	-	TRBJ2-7	TGTGCCAGCAGTTACCGAAGGACAGAGTCCTACGAGCAGTACTTC	CASSYRRTESYEQYF
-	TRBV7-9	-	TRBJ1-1	TGTGCCAGCAGCCTGAACACTGAAGCTTTCTTT	CASSLNTEAFF
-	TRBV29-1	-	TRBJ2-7	TGCAGCGTTGAAAGGGTCAATTCCTACGAGCAGTACTTC	CSVERVNSYEQYF
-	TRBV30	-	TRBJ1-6	TGTGCCTGGAGGGGCTCCTATAATTCACCCCTCCACTTT	CAWRGSYNSPLHF
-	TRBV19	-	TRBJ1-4	TGTGCCAGTAGTATATCGGGGGGCGCCGCTAATGAAAAACTGTTTTTT	CASSISGGAANEKLFF
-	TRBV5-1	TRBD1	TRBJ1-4	TGCGCCAGCAGGTGGGGGACAGCAACTAATGAAAAACTGTTTTTT	CASRWGTATNEKLFF
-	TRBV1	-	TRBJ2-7	TGCACCAGCAGCCATTACCTCGAGCAGTACTTC	CTSSHYLEQYF
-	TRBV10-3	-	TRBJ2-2	TGTGCCACCCTCACGGATTTTGGTACCGGGGAGCTGTTTTTT	CATLTDFGTGELFF
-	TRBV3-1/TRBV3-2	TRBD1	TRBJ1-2	TGTGCCAGCAGCCAAGGCGGACAGGACGGCTACACCTTC	CASSQGGQDGYTF
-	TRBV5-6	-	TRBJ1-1	TGTGCCAGCAGCCGCGTCGGGCGCGGGGCTGAAGCTTTCTTT	CASSRVGRGAEAFF
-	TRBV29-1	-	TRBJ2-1	TGCAGCGTTGATCTCGCCCGCACCATATACAATGAGCAGTTCTTC	CSVDLARTIYNEQFF
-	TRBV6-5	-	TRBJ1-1	TGTGCCAGCCTTTGGACCGTCAGTTCCACTGAAGCTTTCTTT	CASLWTVSSTEAFF
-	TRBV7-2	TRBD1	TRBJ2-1	TGTGCCAGCAGCCACGACAGGGAACTCTCCTACAATGAGCAGTTCTTC	CASSHDRELSYNEQFF
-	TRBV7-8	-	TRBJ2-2	TGTGCCAGCAGCTTTGAAGTGAACACCGGGGAGCTGTTTTTT	CASSFEVNTGELFF
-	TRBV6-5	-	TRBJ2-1	TGTGCCAGCAGTTATCAGGGTCCCTACAATGAGCAGTTCTTC	CASSYQGPYNEQFF
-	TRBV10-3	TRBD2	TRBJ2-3	TGTGCCATCAGTGAGAGACTAGCAACAGATACGCAGTATTTT	CAISERLATDTQYF
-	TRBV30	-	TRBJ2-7	TGTGCCTGGAAACCACCAACGCGGCGCGAGCAGTACTTC	CAWKPPTRREQYF
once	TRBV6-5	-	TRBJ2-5	TGTGCCAGCAGTCGCTCATGGGGGGAGACCCAGTACTTC	CASSRSWGETQYF
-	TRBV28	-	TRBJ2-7	TGTGCCAGCAGTTTAGCTACCTACGAGCAGTACTTC	CASSLATYEQYF
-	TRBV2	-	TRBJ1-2	TGTGCCAGCAGTGAAGCCGAAGGGGCGGCCTATGGCTACACCTTC	CASSEAEGAAYGYTF
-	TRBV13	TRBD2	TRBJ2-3	TGTGCCAGCAGCATATCTAGCGGGAGGGCGGGAGATACGCAGTATTTT	CASSISSGRAGDTQYF
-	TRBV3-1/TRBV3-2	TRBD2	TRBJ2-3	TGTGCCAGCAGCCCGACCAGACTAGCCTATACGCAGTATTTT	CASSPTRLAYTQYF
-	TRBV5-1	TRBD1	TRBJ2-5	TGCGCCAGCAGCTTGGGGATGGGACAGAATTTACAAGAGACCCAGTACTTC	CASSLGMGQNLQETQYF
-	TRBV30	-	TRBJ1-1	TGTGCCTGGAGTAGGACAGATGAAGCTTTCTTT	CAWSRTDEAFF
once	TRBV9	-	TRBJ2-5	TGTGCCAGCAGCGTAGCGCCCAACCAAGAGACCCAGTACTTC	CASSVAPNQETQYF
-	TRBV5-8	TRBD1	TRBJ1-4	TGTGCCAGCAGCTCGGGACAGGGTGGTGAAAAACTGTTTTTT	CASSSGQGGEKLFF
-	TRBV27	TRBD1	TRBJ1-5	TGTGCCAGCAGCCACGGACAGGGAGCAGTTCAGCCCCAGCATTTT	CASSHGQGAVQPQHF
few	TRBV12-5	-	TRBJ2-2	TGTGCTAGTGGAACCTTCACCGGGGAGCTGTTTTTT	CASGTFTGELFF
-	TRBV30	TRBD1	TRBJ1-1	TGTGCCTGGATTCCGGGACAGGGAGTAACTGAAGCTTTCTTT	CAWIPGQGVTEAFF